The 7 T cell receptor beta chains below all came from one sample that was sequenced in a study of blood T cells in healthy people across ages. It was with a sample-barcoded 5' primer and a J-beta primer mix that a second PCR of roughly 6 to 12 cycles was run. A single record per CDR3 protein comes from TCRdb applying MiXCR to the 5' RACE reads. The sample includes about 1.6 million distinct CDR3 sequences, 30% to 40% of them seen just once. The sample was blood. The receptors shown here come from a woman aged 30 to 39 in good health.

This clonotype was observed many times. CDR3 DNA: TGTGCCAGCAGTTTGAATGGACCGCCAGATACGCAGTATTTT. This translates into CASSLNGPPDTQYF. V usage is TRBV12-3 or TRBV12-4 and J usage is TRBJ2-3; D gene unclear. The germline V and J ends were trimmed by 3 bases and 4 bases, with 11 bases remaining between them. The CDR3 has 14 residues.

This clonotype was recorded a few times. The chain carries TRBV28 and TRBJ2-3; D possibly uses TRBD1 or TRBD2 (5 bases each). The CDR3 sequence is 14 residues long. The germline V gene encodes CDR1 MDHEN and CDR2 SYDVKM. The V gene lost 6 bases and the J gene lost 4 bases, with 14 bases spanning the gap. The CDR3 DNA sequence: TGTGCCAGCAGCACACCCGGGGCGGCAGATACGCAGTATTTT. Translated: CASSTPGAADTQYF.

The J gene is TRBJ2-5, the V gene TRBV5-1, with 7 bases matching TRBD2. The CDR3 is 12 amino acids. V was clipped by 10 bases and J by 11 bases; unmatched bases: 14. Germline assignment: CDR1 SGHRS and CDR2 YFSETQ. In nucleotides, the CDR3 is TGCGCCGCCATAGGGAGGGCCGATGAGCAGTACTTC. It encodes CAAIGRADEQYF.

Only a few counts were recorded for this clonotype. The chain is built from TRBV20-1 and TRBJ2-1; D is undetermined. Deletions cut 2 bases from V and 7 bases from J, with 9 bases between. In germline, CDR1 is DFQATT, CDR2 SNEGSKA (reference sequence). The CDR3 is 12 amino acids. The CDR3 DNA sequence: TGCAGTGCTAGACCTGACGCGAATGAGCAGTTCTTC. Protein product: CSARPDANEQFF.

Details on this clonotype: Mismatch with germline at one junction end may stem from a read error. The rearrangement joins TRBV7-2 to TRBJ2-6; either TRBD1 or TRBD2 may fit D (5 bases each). The germline V gene encodes CDR1 SGHTA and CDR2 FQGNSA. This CDR3 spans 18 amino acids. Written as DNA, the CDR3 is TGTGCCAGAAGCTCGCGGCCCCGGGAAACCTCTGGGGCCAACGCCCTGACTTTC. Translating gives CARSSRPRETSGANALTF.

The V gene is TRBV7-3, the J gene TRBJ2-1; D uncertain. V gave up 5 bases and J gave up 2 bases, with 10 bases separating them. This CDR3 has 14 residues. CDR1 SGHTA and CDR2 FQGTGA come from the germline V gene. The CDR3 protein is CASSAGPPYNEQFF. The CDR3 DNA is TGTGCCAGCAGCGCCGGTCCACCCTACAATGAGCAGTTCTTC.

This chain uses TRBV7-3 with TRBJ2-1; tentatively, D is TRBD2 (6 bases). V gave up 4 bases and J gave up 2 bases, with 12 bases separating them. This CDR3 is 15 amino acids long. CDR1 is SGHTA and CDR2 is FQGTGA in the germline V gene. The CDR3: CASSSGGGAYNEQFF. The CDR3 DNA reads TGTGCCAGCAGCTCTGGTGGAGGGGCCTACAATGAGCAGTTCTTC.